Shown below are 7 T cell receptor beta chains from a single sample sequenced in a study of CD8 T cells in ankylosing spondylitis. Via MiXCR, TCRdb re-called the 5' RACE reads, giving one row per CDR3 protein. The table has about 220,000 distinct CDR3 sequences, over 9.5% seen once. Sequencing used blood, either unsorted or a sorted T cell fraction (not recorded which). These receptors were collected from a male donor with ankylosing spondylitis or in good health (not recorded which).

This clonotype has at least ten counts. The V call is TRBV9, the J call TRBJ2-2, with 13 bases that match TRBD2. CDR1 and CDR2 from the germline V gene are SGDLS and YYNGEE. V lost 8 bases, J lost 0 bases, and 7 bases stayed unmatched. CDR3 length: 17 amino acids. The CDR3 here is CARLGLAGPPNTGELFF. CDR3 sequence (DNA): TGTGCCAGGTTGGGACTAGCGGGGCCTCCGAACACCGGGGAGCTGTTTTTT.

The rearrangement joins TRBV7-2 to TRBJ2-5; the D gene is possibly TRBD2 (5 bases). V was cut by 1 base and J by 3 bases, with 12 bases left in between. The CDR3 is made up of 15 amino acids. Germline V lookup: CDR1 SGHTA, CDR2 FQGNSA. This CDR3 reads CASSLGRRRKETQYF. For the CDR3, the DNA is TGTGCCAGCAGCTTAGGGAGGCGGAGGAAAGAGACCCAGTACTTC.

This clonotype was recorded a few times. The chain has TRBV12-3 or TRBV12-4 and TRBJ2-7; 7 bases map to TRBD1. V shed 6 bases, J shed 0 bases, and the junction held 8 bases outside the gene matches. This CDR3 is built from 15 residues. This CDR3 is CASSKRDSYSYEQYF. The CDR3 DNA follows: TGTGCCAGCAGCAAAAGGGACAGCTACTCCTACGAGCAGTACTTC.

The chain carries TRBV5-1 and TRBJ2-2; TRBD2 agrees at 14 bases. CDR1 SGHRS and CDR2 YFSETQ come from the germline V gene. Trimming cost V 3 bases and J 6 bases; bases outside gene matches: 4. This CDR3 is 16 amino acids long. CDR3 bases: TGCGCCAGCAGCTCCTTGACTAGCGGGGGGGCCGGGGAGCTGTTTTTT. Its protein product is CASSSLTSGGAGELFF.

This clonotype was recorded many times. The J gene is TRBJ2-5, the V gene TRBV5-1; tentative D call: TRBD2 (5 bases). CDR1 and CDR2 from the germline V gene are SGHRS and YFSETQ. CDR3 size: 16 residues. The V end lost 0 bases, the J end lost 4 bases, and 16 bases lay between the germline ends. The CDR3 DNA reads TGCGCCAGCAGCTTGGAGGCGACCCCCGGAGGAGAGACCCAGTACTTC. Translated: CASSLEATPGGETQYF.

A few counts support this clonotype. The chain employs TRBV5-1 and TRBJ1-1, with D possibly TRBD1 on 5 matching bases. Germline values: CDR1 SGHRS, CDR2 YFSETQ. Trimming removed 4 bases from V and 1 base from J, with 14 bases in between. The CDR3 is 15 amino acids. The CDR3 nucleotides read TGCGCCAGCAGCCCTTCTGGGGCAGGGAACACTGAAGCTTTCTTT. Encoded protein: CASSPSGAGNTEAFF.

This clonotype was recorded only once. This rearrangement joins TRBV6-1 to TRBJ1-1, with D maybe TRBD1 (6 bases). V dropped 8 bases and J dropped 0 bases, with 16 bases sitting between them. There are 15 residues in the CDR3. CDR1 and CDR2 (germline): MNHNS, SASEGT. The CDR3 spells CASASGAIMNTEAFF. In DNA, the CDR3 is TGTGCCAGCGCATCGGGGGCGATAATGAACACTGAAGCTTTCTTT.